These 8 T cell receptor beta chains came from one sample sequenced in a study of T cells in Graves' hyperthyroidism and ophthalmopathy. What was amplified from RNA transcripts were TCR beta CDR3 regions. HTBI primers were used for first-round RT-PCR of the TCR CDR3. From the multiplex PCR reads, TCRdb called clonotypes with MiXCR, one entry per CDR3 protein. Here the sample spans hundreds of thousands of distinct CDR3 sequences, less than 20% being singletons. The sequencing input was blood. These receptors all come from a woman aged 18-29 years with Graves' hyperthyroidism.

This clonotype was observed a few times. V and J are TRBV5-6 and TRBJ1-2; the D is unclear. The CDR3 runs to 14 residues. The germline CDR1 and CDR2 sequences are SGHDT and YYEEEE. Trimming removed 2 bases at V and 1 base at J, with 9 bases between. CDR3 sequence: CASSFNRLNYGYTF. DNA for the CDR3: TGTGCCAGCAGCTTTAACCGTCTTAACTATGGCTACACCTTC.

This clonotype has a handful of counts. CDR3 DNA sequence: TGTGCCACCAGCAGGAGGGACGGAGGCACAGATACGCAGTATTTT. Translated, it gives CATSRRDGGTDTQYF. This chain uses TRBV15 with TRBJ2-3, with D tentatively TRBD1 or TRBD2 (5 bases each). Trimming cost V 3 bases and J 1 base, with 11 bases left between them. Germline CDR1 and CDR2: LNHNV and YYDKDF (reference sequence). The CDR3 is 15 amino acids. Full variable domain (remainder filled in from reference TRBV15 and TRBJ2-3): DAMVIQNPRYQVTQFGKPVTLSCSQTLNHNVMYWYQQKSSQAPKLLFHYYDKDFNNEADTPDNFQSRRPNTSFCFLDIRSPGLGDTAMYLCATSRRDGGTDTQYFGPGTRLTVL.

This clonotype was found many times. The chain carries TRBV18 and TRBJ2-7; no clear D gene. V gave up 3 bases and J gave up 5 bases, with 11 bases separating them. The CDR3 totals 13 residues. Germline assignment: CDR1 KGHSH and CDR2 LQKENI. As DNA, the CDR3 is TGTGCCAGCTCACCCCCCGTGAGCCACGAGCAGTACTTC. Translated, it gives CASSPPVSHEQYF.

This clonotype was detected many times. The gene calls are TRBV6-6 and TRBJ1-5; 7 nucleotides line up with TRBD1. J lost 7 bases, V lost 2 bases, and 5 bases had no gene match. The CDR3 has 14 residues. Germline lookup yields CDR1 MNHNY and CDR2 SVGAGI (reference sequence). CDR3 residues: CASSYDRVGQPQHF. As DNA, the CDR3 is TGTGCCAGCAGTTACGACAGGGTAGGGCAGCCCCAGCATTTT.

A few counts support this clonotype. The genes are TRBV20-1 and TRBJ1-5, with D maybe TRBD1 (6 bases). CDR1 is DFQATT and CDR2 is SNEGSKA in the germline V gene (reference sequence). Trimming took 4 bases from V and 1 from J, leaving 11 bases between them. The CDR3 covers 14 residues. The CDR3 protein is CSAKAGASNQPQHF. CDR3 DNA: TGCAGTGCTAAGGCAGGGGCCAGCAATCAGCCCCAGCATTTT.

This clonotype showed up just a few times. The chain combines TRBV18 with TRBJ2-7, with 11 nucleotides matching TRBD2. Germline V gene sequence: CDR1 KGHSH, CDR2 LQKENI. CDR3 length: 17 amino acids. J lost 3 bases, V lost 1 base, and 8 bases had no gene match. For the CDR3, the DNA is TGTGCCAGCTCACCACGGGGTACTAGCGGGAGTCTCTACGAGCAGTACTTC. Its translation is CASSPRGTSGSLYEQYF.

This clonotype has more than one count but fewer than ten. The rearrangement links TRBV11-3 to TRBJ1-2, with 7 bases that match TRBD1. The ends lost 6 bases at V and 3 bases at J; junction bases unmatched: 7. Germline V gene lookup returns CDR1 SGHNT and CDR2 YENEEA. The CDR3 has 14 residues. The CDR3 DNA follows: TGTGCCAGCAGTCTCCCACAGGGGCACTATGGCTACACCTTC. Encoded protein: CASSLPQGHYGYTF. The whole variable domain, remainder taken from reference TRBV11-3 and TRBJ1-2, is EAGVVQSPRYKIIEKKQPVAFWCNPISGHNTLYWYLQNLGQGPELLIRYENEEAVDDSQLPKDRFSAERLKGVDSTLKIQPAELGDSAVYLCASSLPQGHYGYTFGSGTRLTVV.

This clonotype was counted only a few times. An end of the junction differs from the germline gene, which may be a read error. The V gene is TRBV3-1, the J gene TRBJ2-1; D gene ambiguous. The CDR3 covers 13 residues. Germline lookup yields CDR1 LGHDT and CDR2 YNNKEL (reference sequence). The CDR3 DNA sequence: TGTGCCAGCAGCCAAAGACCCTACCATGAGCAGTTCTTC. Protein product: CASSQRPYHEQFF.